These 12 T cell receptor beta chains share one sample of origin, sequenced in a study of human T cells and chemical hapten exposure. TCRdb re-analysed the RACE reads in MiXCR, keeping a single row per CDR3 protein. The sample has about 77,000 distinct CDR3 sequences, approximately 8.6% seen once. The time point denotes: healthy volunteer bleed at 6 weeks. The starting material, unfractionated whole blood, was used for total RNA extraction. Sequencing was carried out using whole blood. The receptors originated from a female donor in good health. Some clones in this sample may be carry-over from other donors' samples.

This clonotype came up many times. The rearrangement links TRBV15 to TRBJ2-7, with 7 bases identical to TRBD1. CDR1 is LNHNV, CDR2 YYDKDF, per germline (reference sequence). The J segment lost 3 bases and the V segment lost 1 base, leaving 9 bases of the junction unmatched. CDR3 length: 16 residues. CDR3 DNA sequence: TGTGCCACCAGCAGAGGCCGGGGACAGCTCAACTACGAGCAGTACTTC. Translation: CATSRGRGQLNYEQYF.

This clonotype has more than one count but fewer than ten. This chain joins TRBV11-2 and TRBJ1-1; 7 bases line up with TRBD1. V lost 1 base, J lost 4 bases, and 3 bases stayed unmatched. CDR3 length: 14 residues. Germline V gene lookup returns CDR1 SGHAT and CDR2 FQNNGV. The CDR3 DNA reads TGTGCCAGCAGCTTAGTTCAGGGGGGCACTGAAGCTTTCTTT. Translating gives CASSLVQGGTEAFF.

The J gene is TRBJ2-3, the V gene TRBV5-1; perhaps TRBD2 as D (5 bases). This CDR3 region has 15 residues. Germline CDR1 reads SGHRS; CDR2 reads YFSETQ. V was trimmed by 2 bases and J by 0 bases, leaving 10 bases between them. The CDR3 DNA reads TGCGCCAGCAGCTTAAGGCGGACTAGCACAGATACGCAGTATTTT. Residues: CASSLRRTSTDTQYF.

Worth noting for this clonotype: A much larger clone lies a single base off, so this may be a read error. This is likely a read error, given that the CDR3 carries no conserved phenylalanine or tryptophan at its end. The gene calls are TRBV20-1 and TRBJ1-4, with D tentatively TRBD1 (5 bases). The CDR3 spans 18 residues. In germline, CDR1 is DFQATT, CDR2 SNEGSKA (reference sequence). V was trimmed by 3 bases and J by 5 bases, leaving 25 bases between them. CDR3 sequence: CSASGFGGRVRINEKLFS. The CDR3 nucleotides read TGCAGTGCTAGTGGGTTTGGTGGCAGGGTCCGTATAAATGAAAAACTGTTTTCT.

This clonotype was picked up many times. This chain uses TRBV20-1 with TRBJ1-5; D is ambiguous. Trimming pared 5 bases from V and 8 bases from J, leaving 19 bases between. The CDR3 length is 14 residues. The germline V gene encodes CDR1 DFQATT and CDR2 SNEGSKA (reference sequence). CDR3 amino acids: CSAHAGREQEPQHF. The CDR3 coding sequence is TGCAGTGCTCACGCTGGCAGAGAGCAGGAGCCCCAGCATTTT.

There are a few counts of this clonotype. The chain recombines TRBV7-2 with TRBJ2-5, with unresolved D. The CDR3 runs 13 residues. Trimming took 2 bases from V and 1 from J, leaving 5 bases between them. Germline loops: CDR1 SGHTA, CDR2 FQGNSA. CDR3 sequence (DNA): TGTGCCAGCAGCTTACAACTCCAAGAGACCCAGTACTTC. The encoded protein is CASSLQLQETQYF.

In its sample, this clonotype was seen a few times. The V gene is TRBV20-1, the J gene TRBJ2-1, with 8 bases lining up with TRBD2. Trimming cost V 1 base and J 3 bases; bases outside gene matches: 8. The germline CDR1 and CDR2 sequences are DFQATT and SNEGSKA (reference sequence). The CDR3 loop spans 16 amino acids. The CDR3 here is CSARGAGGPHYNEQFF. CDR3 DNA: TGCAGTGCTAGAGGCGCGGGGGGCCCACACTACAATGAGCAGTTCTTC.

The chain links TRBV6-6 to TRBJ1-5, with D hard to call. The CDR3 spans 15 residues. Germline assignment: CDR1 MNHNY and CDR2 SVGAGI (reference sequence). The V gene lost 3 bases and the J gene lost 3 bases, with 12 bases spanning the gap. The CDR3 here is CASSYNSVLNQPQHF. CDR3 nucleotide sequence: TGTGCCAGCAGTTATAATTCGGTCCTCAATCAGCCCCAGCATTTT.

This clonotype was observed a handful of times. V gene TRBV15 combines with J gene TRBJ1-2; D is possibly TRBD1 (6 bases). V gave up 5 bases and J gave up 5 bases, with 15 bases separating them. Per germline, CDR1 LNHNV and CDR2 YYDKDF (reference sequence). This CDR3 comprises 14 residues. The CDR3 DNA reads TGTGCCACCAGCCCTAGCAGGGGATCTTATGGCTACACCTTC. Its translation: CATSPSRGSYGYTF.

This clonotype was found many times. V is TRBV11-3 and J is TRBJ2-3; 12 bases align to TRBD1. This CDR3 region has 16 residues. Germline V CDR1 and CDR2: SGHNT, YENEEA. Trimming cost V 8 bases and J 1 base; bases outside gene matches: 7. The CDR3 DNA reads TGTGCCAGCGGGACAGGGGGCTACGAGGGCACAGATACGCAGTATTTT. Translation gives CASGTGGYEGTDTQYF.

This clonotype has at least ten counts. DNA of the CDR3: TGCGCCAGCAGCCATCGATTTAAGGGACAGGGGACCTACGAGCAGTACTTC. This translates into CASSHRFKGQGTYEQYF. V is TRBV4-3 and J is TRBJ2-7; 10 bases agree with TRBD1. Trimming removed 3 bases from V and 2 bases from J; junction bases left unmatched: 10. The V gene's germline CDR1 is LGHNA and CDR2 YSLEER. The CDR3 covers 17 residues.

The chain links TRBV12-3 or TRBV12-4 to TRBJ2-3; 10 bases map to TRBD2. This CDR3 comprises 18 residues. V was clipped by 4 bases and J by 0 bases; unmatched bases: 10. The CDR3 region has the DNA TGTGCCAGCAGTTCTAGCGGGGGAGGCCCGACAAGCACAGATACGCAGTATTTT. It specifies CASSSSGGGPTSTDTQYF.